This record concerns one T cell receptor beta chain sequence. This sample was taken from a study of shared clonotypes between healthy human individuals. Assay used: immunoSEQ multiplex PCR; TCRdb lists only in-frame clones, some missing. Altogether 2,500,000 or so clones are present, around nine tenths being singletons, with the ten largest covering about 0.13%. The CDR3 length is 15 residues. V lost 1 base, J lost 0 bases, and 2 bases stayed unmatched. Germline V lookup: CDR1 GTSNPN, CDR2 SVGIG (reference sequence). The gene calls are TRBV30 and TRBJ2-7, with 11 bases matching TRBD2. Source material: naive CD4+ T cells sorted from blood. Described subset: CD45RA+ positively selected. The receptor comes from a man younger than 35 in good health. DNA of the CDR3: TGTGCCTGGAGTGCTAGCGGGGGGTACTCCTACGAGCAGTACTTC. Translating it yields CAWSASGGYSYEQYF.